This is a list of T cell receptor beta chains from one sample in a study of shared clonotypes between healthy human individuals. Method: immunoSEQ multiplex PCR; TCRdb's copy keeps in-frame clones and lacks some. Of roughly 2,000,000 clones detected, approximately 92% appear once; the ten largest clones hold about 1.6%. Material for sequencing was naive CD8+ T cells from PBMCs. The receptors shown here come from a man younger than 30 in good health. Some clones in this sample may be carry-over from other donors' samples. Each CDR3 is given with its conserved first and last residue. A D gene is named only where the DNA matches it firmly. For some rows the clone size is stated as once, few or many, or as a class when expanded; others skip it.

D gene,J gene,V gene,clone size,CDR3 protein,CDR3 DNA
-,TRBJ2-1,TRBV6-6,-,CASSLGYRDGYNEQFF,TGTGCCAGCAGTCTTGGGTATCGGGACGGATACAATGAGCAGTTCTTC
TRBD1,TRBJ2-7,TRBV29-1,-,CSVEVKTGSYEQYF,TGCAGCGTTGAAGTTAAGACAGGGTCCTACGAGCAGTACTTC
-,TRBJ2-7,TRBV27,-,CASSGTWDSAVQYF,TGTGCCAGCAGCGGGACTTGGGACTCGGCGGTGCAGTACTTC
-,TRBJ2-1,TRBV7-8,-,CASSPLLRESSYNEQFF,TGTGCCAGCAGCCCGTTGTTACGGGAGAGCTCCTACAATGAGCAGTTCTTC
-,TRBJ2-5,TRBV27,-,CASSLWSRAETQYF,TGTGCCAGCAGTTTATGGAGCAGGGCAGAGACCCAGTACTTC
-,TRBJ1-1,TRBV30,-,CAWSERSLYATEAFF,TGTGCCTGGAGTGAGAGGAGTCTTTATGCCACTGAAGCTTTCTTT
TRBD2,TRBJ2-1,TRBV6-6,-,CASSYVAGGGNEQFF,TGTGCCAGCAGTTACGTAGCGGGAGGGGGGAATGAGCAGTTCTTC
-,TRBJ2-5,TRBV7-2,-,CASSLGLSQETQYF,TGTGCCAGCAGCCTGGGACTGAGCCAAGAGACCCAGTACTTC
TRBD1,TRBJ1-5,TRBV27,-,CASSSQGANQPQHF,TGTGCCAGCAGTTCTCAGGGGGCTAATCAGCCCCAGCATTTT
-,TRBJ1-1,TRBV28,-,CASSLSGTEAFF,TGTGCCAGCAGTTTATCCGGGACTGAAGCTTTCTTT
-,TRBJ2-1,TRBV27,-,CASSLRSSYNEQFF,TGTGCCAGCAGCCTTCGAAGCTCCTACAATGAGCAGTTCTTC
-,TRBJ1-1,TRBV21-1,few,CASSNGRQGANTEAFF,TGTGCCAGCAGCAATGGCCGCCAGGGTGCAAACACTGAAGCTTTCTTT
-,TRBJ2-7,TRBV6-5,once,CASSYSIDSYEQYF,TGTGCCAGCAGTTACTCGATCGATTCCTACGAGCAGTACTTC
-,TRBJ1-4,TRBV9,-,CASSLNPGRSNEKLFF,TGTGCCAGCAGCCTAAATCCGGGACGGTCTAATGAAAAACTGTTTTTT
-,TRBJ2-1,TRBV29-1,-,CSVALGYNEQFF,TGCAGCGTTGCCCTCGGGTACAATGAGCAGTTCTTC
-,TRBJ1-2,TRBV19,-,CASGSLRGYGYTF,TGTGCCAGTGGGTCGTTGCGGGGCTATGGCTACACCTTC
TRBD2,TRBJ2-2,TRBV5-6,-,CASSPASGRGITGELFF,TGTGCCAGCAGCCCGGCTAGCGGGAGAGGAATCACCGGGGAGCTGTTTTTT
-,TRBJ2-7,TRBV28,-,CASSLPGIRTYEQYF,TGTGCCAGCAGTCTCCCGGGAATCAGAACCTACGAGCAGTACTTC
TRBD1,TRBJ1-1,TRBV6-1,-,CASSLLTGSDTEAFF,TGTGCCAGCAGCCTTTTGACAGGGTCGGACACTGAAGCTTTCTTT
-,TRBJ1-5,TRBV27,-,CASSSRGVGNQPQHF,TGTGCCAGCAGTTCACGGGGGGTTGGCAATCAGCCCCAGCATTTT
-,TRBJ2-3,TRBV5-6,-,CASSFGLASTDTQYF,TGTGCCAGCAGCTTTGGGCTAGCGAGCACAGATACGCAGTATTTT
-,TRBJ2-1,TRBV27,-,CASSLFPRERGNEQFF,TGTGCCAGCAGTTTATTCCCTAGGGAGAGGGGGAATGAGCAGTTCTTC
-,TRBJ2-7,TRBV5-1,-,CASSWESSYEQYF,TGCGCCAGCAGCTGGGAGTCCTCCTACGAGCAGTACTTC
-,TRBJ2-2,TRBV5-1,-,CASSLARGELFF,TGCGCCAGCAGCTTGGCAAGAGGGGAGCTGTTTTTT
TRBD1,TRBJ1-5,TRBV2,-,CASTLGETGNQPQHF,TGTGCCAGCACCTTGGGGGAGACAGGGAATCAGCCCCAGCATTTT
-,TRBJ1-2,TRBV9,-,CASSVAGVNYGYTF,TGTGCCAGCAGCGTAGCGGGAGTGAACTATGGCTACACCTTC
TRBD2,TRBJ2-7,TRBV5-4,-,CASSTSGASYEQYF,TGTGCCAGCAGCACTAGCGGGGCCTCCTACGAGCAGTACTTC
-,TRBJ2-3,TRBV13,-,CASSAWEEREQDTQYF,TGTGCCAGCAGCGCCTGGGAGGAAAGGGAGCAGGATACGCAGTATTTT
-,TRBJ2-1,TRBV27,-,CASSHTGTHHNEQFF,TGTGCCAGCAGTCATACCGGGACGCACCACAATGAGCAGTTCTTC
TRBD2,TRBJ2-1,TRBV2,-,CASRIIAGGPNEQFF,TGTGCCAGCAGGATTATAGCGGGAGGGCCGAATGAGCAGTTCTTC
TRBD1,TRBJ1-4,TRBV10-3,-,CAISGSGQHNEKLFF,TGTGCCATCAGTGGCTCGGGACAGCACAATGAAAAACTGTTTTTT
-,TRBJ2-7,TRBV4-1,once,CASSQVSGTYEQYF,TGCGCCAGCAGCCAAGTCAGCGGAACCTACGAGCAGTACTTC
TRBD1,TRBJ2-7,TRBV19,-,CASSDRGPAYEQYF,TGTGCCAGTAGCGACAGGGGGCCTGCCTACGAGCAGTACTTC
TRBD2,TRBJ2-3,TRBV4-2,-,CASSQDPRGLVTDTQYF,TGTGCCAGCAGCCAAGATCCAAGGGGACTAGTCACAGATACGCAGTATTTT
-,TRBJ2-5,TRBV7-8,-,CASSFSLGQETQYF,TGTGCCAGCAGCTTTTCTCTGGGGCAAGAGACCCAGTACTTC
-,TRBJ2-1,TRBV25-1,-,CASSGGLQFF,TGTGCCAGCAGTGGAGGATTGCAGTTCTTC
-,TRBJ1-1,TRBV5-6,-,CASSIGYTEAFF,TGTGCCAGCAGCATAGGGTACACTGAAGCTTTCTTT
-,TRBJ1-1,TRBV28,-,CASSLRGTEAFF,TGTGCCAGCAGTTTACGGGGAACTGAAGCTTTCTTT
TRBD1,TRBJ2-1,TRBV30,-,CAWSAFGQGARNEQFF,TGTGCCTGGAGTGCCTTCGGGCAGGGGGCGCGGAATGAGCAGTTCTTC
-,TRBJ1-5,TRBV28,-,CASSLTGANQPQHF,TGTGCCAGCAGTTTGACGGGGGCCAATCAGCCCCAGCATTTT
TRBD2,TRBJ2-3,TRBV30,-,CAWSTIWTSGSSDTQYF,TGTGCCTGGAGCACCATCTGGACTAGCGGGAGTTCAGATACGCAGTATTTT
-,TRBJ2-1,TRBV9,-,CASSPTRNEQFF,TGTGCCAGCAGCCCAACACGTAATGAGCAGTTCTTC
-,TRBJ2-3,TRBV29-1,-,CSVESHGLPTDTQYF,TGCAGCGTTGAGTCACATGGACTCCCCACAGATACGCAGTATTTT
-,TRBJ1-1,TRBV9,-,CASSPSGGGTEAFF,TGTGCCAGCAGCCCCAGCGGGGGAGGCACTGAAGCTTTCTTT
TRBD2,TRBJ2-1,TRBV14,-,CASSPAGTSLVEQFF,TGTGCCAGCAGCCCAGCCGGGACTAGCCTGGTTGAGCAGTTCTTC
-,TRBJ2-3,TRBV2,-,CASSDGQANTDTQYF,TGTGCCAGCAGTGACGGCCAGGCAAACACAGATACGCAGTATTTT
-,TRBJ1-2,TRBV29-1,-,CSVREAAGYGYTF,TGCAGCGTTCGGGAAGCGGCCGGCTATGGCTACACCTTC
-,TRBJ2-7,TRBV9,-,CASSTRAGNYEQYF,TGTGCCAGCAGCACCCGCGCAGGGAACTACGAGCAGTACTTC